The present T cell receptor (beta chain) was sequenced within a study of cytomegalovirus exposure and HLA in healthy donors. Study-wide context: Early released data comprised 80 million or so unique TCRs from HLA-typed donors.

CDR3 length: 15 residues. Germline CDR1 LNHDA, CDR2 SQIVND (reference sequence). J gave up 7 bases and V 6 bases, and 9 bases lay outside the gene matches. Points on this clone: The antigen is unknown. Different DNA sequences within this sample yield the same CDR3.

The PCR made use of 60 Vbeta and 13 Jbeta primers. The protocol was immunoSEQ multiplex PCR, while the TCRdb copy is restricted to in-frame clones and leaves out a portion. The table records 90,000 to 100,000 clones, approximately 76% of them present only once. Points from the study as a whole: When a later analysis was performed, an Asian-associated ancestry cluster reportedly had fewer N-insertions than the approximately 680-donor mean. Rates of TCR association differed by HLA locus in a later analysis, with DRB1 highest and HLA-C lowest.

This sequence originates from a man in his forties in good health and CMV-seronegative. The specimen sequenced was PBMCs. The chain couples TRBV19 to TRBJ1-5; the match to TRBD1 covers 10 bases. DNA of the CDR3: TGTGCCAGTAGGACGGGACAGGGGAGAGGACAGCCCCAGCATTTT. Protein product: CASRTGQGRGQPQHF.